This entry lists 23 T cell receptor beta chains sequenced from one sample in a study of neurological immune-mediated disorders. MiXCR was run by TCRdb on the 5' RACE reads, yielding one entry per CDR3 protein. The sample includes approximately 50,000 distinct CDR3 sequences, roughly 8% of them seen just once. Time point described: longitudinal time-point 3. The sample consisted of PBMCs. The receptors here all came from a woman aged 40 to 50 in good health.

The chain's CDR3 is CAWSLRKGLLGEQFF. The CDR3 DNA is TGTGCCTGGAGTTTAAGGAAGGGGCTCTTGGGAGAGCAGTTCTTC. The chain is built from TRBV30 and TRBJ2-1, with D possibly TRBD1 on 5 matching bases. Germline CDR1 reads GTSNPN; CDR2 reads SVGIG (reference sequence). The ends were cut back, 2 bases at V and 10 bases at J, with 21 bases in the middle. The CDR3 has 15 amino acids.

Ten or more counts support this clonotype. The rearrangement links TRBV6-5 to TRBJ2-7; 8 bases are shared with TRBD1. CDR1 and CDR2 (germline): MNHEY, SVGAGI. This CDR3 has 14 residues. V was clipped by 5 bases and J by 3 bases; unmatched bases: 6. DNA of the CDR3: TGTGCCAGCAGTGGACGGACAGGGAGCTACGAGCAGTACTTC. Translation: CASSGRTGSYEQYF.

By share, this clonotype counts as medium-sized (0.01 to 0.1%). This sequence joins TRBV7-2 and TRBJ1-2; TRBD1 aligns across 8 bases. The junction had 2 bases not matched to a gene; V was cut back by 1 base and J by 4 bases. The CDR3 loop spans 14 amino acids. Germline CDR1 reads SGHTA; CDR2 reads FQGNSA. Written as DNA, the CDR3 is TGTGCCAGCAGCTTAGTAGACAGGGGCTATGGCTACACCTTC. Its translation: CASSLVDRGYGYTF.

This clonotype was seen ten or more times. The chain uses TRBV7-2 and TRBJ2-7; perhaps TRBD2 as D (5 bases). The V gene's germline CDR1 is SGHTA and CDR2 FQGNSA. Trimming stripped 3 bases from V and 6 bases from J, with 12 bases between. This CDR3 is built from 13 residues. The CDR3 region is CASSFADGVEQYF. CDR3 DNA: TGTGCCAGCAGCTTCGCGGACGGGGTCGAGCAGTACTTC.

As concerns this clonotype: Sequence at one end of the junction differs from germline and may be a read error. The CDR3 nucleotides read TGCGCTAGCAGCTTGGCTCCGGGGGCGGCGGGGGAAGAACTGTTTTTT. This gives the protein CASSLAPGAAGEELFF. The chain carries TRBV5-1 and TRBJ1-4; possibly TRBD1 for D (6 bases). Germline CDR1 reads SGHRS; CDR2 reads YFSETQ. The CDR3 covers 16 residues.

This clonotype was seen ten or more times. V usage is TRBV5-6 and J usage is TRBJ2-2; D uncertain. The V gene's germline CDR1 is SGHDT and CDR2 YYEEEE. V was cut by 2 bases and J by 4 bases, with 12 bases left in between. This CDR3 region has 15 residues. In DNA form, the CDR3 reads TGTGCCAGCAGCTTCCTGGACCCGACCACCGGGGAGCTGTTTTTT. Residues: CASSFLDPTTGELFF. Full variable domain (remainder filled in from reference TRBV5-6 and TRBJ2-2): DAGVTQSPTHLIKTRGQQVTLRCSPKSGHDTVSWYQQALGQGPQFIFQYYEEEERQRGNFPDRFSGHQFPNYSSELNVNALLLGDSALYLCASSFLDPTTGELFFGEGSRLTVL.

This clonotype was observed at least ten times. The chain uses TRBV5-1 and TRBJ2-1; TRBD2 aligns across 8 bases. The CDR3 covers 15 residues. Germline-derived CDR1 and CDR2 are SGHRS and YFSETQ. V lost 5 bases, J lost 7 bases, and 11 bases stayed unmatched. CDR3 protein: CASRRSGGPENEQFF. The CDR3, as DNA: TGCGCCAGCAGAAGGTCGGGAGGGCCTGAGAATGAGCAGTTCTTC.

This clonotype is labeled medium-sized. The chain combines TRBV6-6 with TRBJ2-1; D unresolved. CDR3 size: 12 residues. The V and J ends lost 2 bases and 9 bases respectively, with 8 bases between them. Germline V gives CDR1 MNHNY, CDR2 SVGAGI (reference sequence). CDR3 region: CASSYAKFEQFF. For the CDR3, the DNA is TGTGCCAGCAGTTACGCCAAATTTGAGCAGTTCTTC.

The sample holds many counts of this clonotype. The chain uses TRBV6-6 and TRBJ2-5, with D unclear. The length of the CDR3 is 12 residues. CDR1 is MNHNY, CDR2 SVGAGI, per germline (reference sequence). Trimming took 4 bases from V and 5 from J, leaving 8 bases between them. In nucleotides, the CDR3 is TGTGCCAGCAGTTCGCTTCATGAGACCCAGTACTTC. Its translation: CASSSLHETQYF.

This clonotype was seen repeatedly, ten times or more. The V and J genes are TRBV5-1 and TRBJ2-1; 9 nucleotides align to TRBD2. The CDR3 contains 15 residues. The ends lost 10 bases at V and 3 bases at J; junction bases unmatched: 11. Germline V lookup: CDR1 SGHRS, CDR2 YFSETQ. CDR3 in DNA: TGCGCCTGTAAGGTGGAAGCGGGAGGCTACAATGAGCAGTTCTTC. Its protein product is CACKVEAGGYNEQFF.

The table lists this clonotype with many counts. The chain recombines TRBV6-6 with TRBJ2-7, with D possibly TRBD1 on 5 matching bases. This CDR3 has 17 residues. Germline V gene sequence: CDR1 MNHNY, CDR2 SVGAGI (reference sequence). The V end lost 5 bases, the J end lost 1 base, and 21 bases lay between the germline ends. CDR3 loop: CASSKDPRTISSYEQYF. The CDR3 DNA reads TGTGCCAGCAGTAAAGACCCCCGGACAATTTCATCCTACGAGCAGTACTTC.

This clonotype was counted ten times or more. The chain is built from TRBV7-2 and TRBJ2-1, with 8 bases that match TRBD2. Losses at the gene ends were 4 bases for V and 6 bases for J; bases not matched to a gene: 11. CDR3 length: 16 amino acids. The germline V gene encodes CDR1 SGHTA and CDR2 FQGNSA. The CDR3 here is CASSSHLAGLGNEQFF. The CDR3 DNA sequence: TGTGCCAGCAGCTCCCACTTAGCGGGACTCGGCAATGAGCAGTTCTTC.

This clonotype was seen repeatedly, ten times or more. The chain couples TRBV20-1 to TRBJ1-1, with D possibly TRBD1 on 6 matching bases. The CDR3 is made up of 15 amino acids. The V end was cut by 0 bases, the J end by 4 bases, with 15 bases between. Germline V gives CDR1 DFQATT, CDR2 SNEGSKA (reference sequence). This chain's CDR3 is CSARDPQGGGTEAFF. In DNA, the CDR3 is TGCAGTGCTAGAGATCCGCAGGGAGGGGGCACTGAAGCTTTCTTT.

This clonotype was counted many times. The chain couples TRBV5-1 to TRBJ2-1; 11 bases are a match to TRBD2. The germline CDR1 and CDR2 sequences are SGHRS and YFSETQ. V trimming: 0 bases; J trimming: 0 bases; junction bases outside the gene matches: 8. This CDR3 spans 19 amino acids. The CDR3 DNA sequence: TGCGCCAGCAGCTTGGAGGCTAGCGGGGGGTCGAGCTCCTACAATGAGCAGTTCTTC. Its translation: CASSLEASGGSSSYNEQFF.

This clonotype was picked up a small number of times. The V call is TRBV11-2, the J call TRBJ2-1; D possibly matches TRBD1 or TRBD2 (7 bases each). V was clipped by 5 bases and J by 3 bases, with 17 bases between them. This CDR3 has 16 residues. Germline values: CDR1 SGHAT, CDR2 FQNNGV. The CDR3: CASSLWGGQYYNEQFF. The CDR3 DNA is TGTGCCAGCAGCCTATGGGGGGGACAGTACTACAATGAGCAGTTCTTC.

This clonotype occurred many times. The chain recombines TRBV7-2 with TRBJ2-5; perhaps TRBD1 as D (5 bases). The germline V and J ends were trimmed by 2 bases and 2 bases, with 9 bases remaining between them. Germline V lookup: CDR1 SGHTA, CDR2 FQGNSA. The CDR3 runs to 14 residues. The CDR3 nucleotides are TGTGCCAGCAGCTTAAATCAGGGACAAGAGACCCAGTACTTC. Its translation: CASSLNQGQETQYF.

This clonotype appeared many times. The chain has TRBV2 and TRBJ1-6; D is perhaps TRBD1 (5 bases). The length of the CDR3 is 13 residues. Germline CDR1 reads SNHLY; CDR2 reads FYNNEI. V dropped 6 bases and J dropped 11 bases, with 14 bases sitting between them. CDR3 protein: CASRGEGMAPLHF. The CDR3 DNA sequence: TGTGCCAGCAGGGGGGAGGGGATGGCACCCCTCCACTTT. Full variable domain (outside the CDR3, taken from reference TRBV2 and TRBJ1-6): EPEVTQTPSHQVTQMGQEVILRCVPISNHLYFYWYRQILGQKVEFLVSFYNNEISEKSEIFDDQFSVERPDGSNFTLKIRSTKLEDSAMYFCASRGEGMAPLHFGNGTRLTVT.

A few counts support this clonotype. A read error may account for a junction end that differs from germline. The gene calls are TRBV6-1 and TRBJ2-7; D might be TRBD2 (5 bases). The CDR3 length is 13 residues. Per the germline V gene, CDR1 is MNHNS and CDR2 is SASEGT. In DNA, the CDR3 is TGTGTCAGCAGTGAAGGACGGGCGGGTGAGCAGTACTTC. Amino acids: CVSSEGRAGEQYF.

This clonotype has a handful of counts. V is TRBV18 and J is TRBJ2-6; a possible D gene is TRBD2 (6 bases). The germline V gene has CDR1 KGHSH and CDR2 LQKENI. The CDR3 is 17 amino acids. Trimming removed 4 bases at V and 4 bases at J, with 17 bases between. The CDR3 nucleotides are TGTGCCAGCTCACGTTCCGTGACGGCGGGGGGGGCCAACGTCCTGACTTTC. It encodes CASSRSVTAGGANVLTF.

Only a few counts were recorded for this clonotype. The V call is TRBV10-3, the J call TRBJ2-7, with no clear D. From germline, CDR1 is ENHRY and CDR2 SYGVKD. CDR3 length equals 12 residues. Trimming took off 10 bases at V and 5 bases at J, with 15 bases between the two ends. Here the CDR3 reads CATDVGANEQYF. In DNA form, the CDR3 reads TGTGCCACCGACGTGGGCGCGAACGAGCAGTACTTC.

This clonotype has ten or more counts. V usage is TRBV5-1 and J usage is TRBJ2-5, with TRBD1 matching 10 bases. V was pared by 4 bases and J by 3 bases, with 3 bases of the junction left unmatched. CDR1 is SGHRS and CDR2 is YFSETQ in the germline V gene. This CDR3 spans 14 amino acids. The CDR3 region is CASSTGTGEETQYF. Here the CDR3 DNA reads TGCGCCAGCAGCACAGGGACAGGGGAAGAGACCCAGTACTTC.

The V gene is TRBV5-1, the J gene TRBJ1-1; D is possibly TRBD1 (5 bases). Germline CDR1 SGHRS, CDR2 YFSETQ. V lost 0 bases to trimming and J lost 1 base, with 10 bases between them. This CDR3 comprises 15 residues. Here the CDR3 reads CASSLAGQSNTEAFF. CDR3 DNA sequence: TGCGCCAGCAGCTTGGCGGGGCAATCGAACACTGAAGCTTTCTTT.

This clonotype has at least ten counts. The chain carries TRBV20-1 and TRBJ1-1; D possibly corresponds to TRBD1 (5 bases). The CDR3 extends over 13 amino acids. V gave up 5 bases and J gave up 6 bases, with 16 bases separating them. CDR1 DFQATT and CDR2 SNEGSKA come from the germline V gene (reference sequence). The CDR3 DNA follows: TGCAGTGCTCGGGGCAAGGGGCGGTCTGAAGCTTTCTTT. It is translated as CSARGKGRSEAFF.